These 4 T cell receptor beta chains were all obtained from the same sample, sequenced in a study of lymphopenia after photon versus proton radiotherapy. Sequencing used immunoSEQ multiplex PCR; TCRdb keeps in-frame clones, though not all of them. Of approximately 170,000 clones in the sample, approximately 86% were seen once. Sample: peripheral blood, taken from a patient treated with photon-based radiotherapy. These receptors were taken from a man aged 45-60 years with gastric cancer.

This rearrangement joins TRBV28 to TRBJ1-4, with a weak D call TRBD1 (6 bases). Germline V gene sequence: CDR1 MDHEN, CDR2 SYDVKM. The CDR3 extends over 14 amino acids. V was trimmed by 3 bases and J by 8 bases, leaving 13 bases between them. CDR3 coding DNA: TGTGCCAGCAGTTTGGGGGGGGCGAGGGAAAAACTGTTTTTT. This sequence encodes CASSLGGAREKLFF.

This clone has only a few counts. Other DNA sequences in this sample translate to the same CDR3. The rearrangement uses TRBV7-2 and TRBJ2-7, with D tentatively TRBD2 (6 bases). With 3 bases removed from V and 0 bases from J, the gap between germline ends came to 12 bases. Germline V lookup: CDR1 SGHTA, CDR2 FQGNSA. The CDR3 covers 15 residues. This CDR3 is CASSFGGSSSYEQYF. CDR3 DNA: TGTGCCAGCAGCTTTGGGGGGTCGAGCTCCTACGAGCAGTACTTC.

The chain combines TRBV9 with TRBJ2-5; 8 bases map to TRBD1. This CDR3 has 15 amino acids. The germline CDR1 and CDR2 sequences are SGDLS and YYNGEE. The trim removed 0 bases at V and 4 bases at J, leaving 5 bases unmatched. CDR3 DNA: TGTGCCAGCAGCGTAGGACCCAGGGGGCTAGAGACCCAGTACTTC. Amino acid sequence: CASSVGPRGLETQYF.

The rearrangement links TRBV5-6 to TRBJ2-6; D remains unclear. Germline CDR1 reads SGHDT; CDR2 reads YYEEEE. CDR3 size: 16 residues. With 1 base removed from V and 0 bases from J, the gap between germline ends came to 8 bases. CDR3 coding DNA: TGTGCCAGCAGCTTGCTCCGGAGCTCTGGGGCCAACGTCCTGACTTTC. Amino acid sequence: CASSLLRSSGANVLTF.